This entry concerns a single TCR beta chain. Which antigen it targets is not known. No base quality values were provided; no much bigger clone lies one nucleotide off. TCRbeta CDR3 regions were immunosequenced from genomic DNA with the immunoSEQ Assay. Before high-throughput sequencing, genomic DNA was amplified using bias-controlled multiplex PCR. On the study's bioinformatics: To quantify the absolute abundance of each unique TCRbeta CDR3 region, the sequences were collapsed and filtered. Clonality was defined as 1 minus Pielou's evenness and was calculated using productive rearrangements only. Tumor T-cell fraction was computed by normalizing TCRbeta template counts to usable DNA, estimated from several housekeeping genes. A previously published method was used to identify clones with significantly greater frequencies in on-treatment samples than in baseline samples. As stored in TCRdb, this immuneACCESS dataset retains in-frame rearrangements with V and J assigned. A fraction of the clones does not appear; measured against another copy, unresolved V genes explain less than half of the discrepancy, and the remainder lacks a known reason. D and trimming come from the DNA, and the V and J calls and clone size come from that table. The sample table holds roughly 8,000 clones, of which roughly 30% were seen once. The ten most abundant clones make up about 5.3% of the sample.

The treatment or condition tag for this specimen amounts to: randomized to nivolumab then ipilimumab (arm A) or the reverse (arm B). None of the trial patients had been given prior DNA-damaging chemotherapy. Samples came from patients with melanoma in CheckMate 064, a randomized, open-label phase II trial of sequential checkpoint blockade. Tumor TCR sequencing used genomic DNA from formalin-fixed paraffin-embedded (FFPE) tissue samples. From its cysteine to its phenylalanine, the CDR3 spans 14 amino acids. CDR3 DNA is the only sequence kept; it has 42 bases, read in frame from the first base. CDR1 and CDR2 are drawn from the germline V gene: KGHSH, LQKENI. V gives up 2 bases and J gives up 5 bases, and the segment between their germline ends measures 12 bases. This sample stems from a study of sequential checkpoint blockade in melanoma (dated by TCRdb to the late 2010s). Some background on the complete study: In a 1:1 randomization, patients received either first-line nivolumab then ipilimumab (arm A) or ipilimumab then nivolumab (arm B). Both trial sequences were followed by maintenance nivolumab. TCRbeta immunosequencing was performed on DNA from over 90 pretreatment melanoma tumor samples. For 20 to 25 patients, matched tumor biopsies were taken both before treatment and at week 13, after single-agent nivolumab (arm A) or ipilimumab (arm B). About 81% of the matched pre- and post-treatment tumor biopsy pairs came from the same lesion.

Study-wide findings and limitations: Tumor T-cell fraction and clonality were found to correlate with PD-L1 staining and CD8+ T-cell counts but not with mutational load. The response-prediction model combining TCR metrics and mutation burden needs validation in larger, independent patient cohorts. Patients with increases in tumor T-cell fraction and clonality by week 13 were approximately 30 times more likely to achieve clinical benefit. Small sample sizes and reduced statistical power limited the analyses of tumor T-cell fraction within each arm. In the nivolumab-first arm (arm A), pretreatment tumor TIL clonality was associated with response (P = .04).

The TCR was taken from a human donor with melanoma. Sequencing was performed on tumor tissue (inferred from file names), taken from a patient given nivolumab and ipilimumab in sequence. The chain uses TRBV18 and TRBJ1-1, with no reliable assignment of the D segment. The CDR3 protein: CASSPIGSVTEAFF. The sequence in DNA is TGTGCCAGCTCACCAATCGGGAGCGTAACTGAAGCTTTCTTT. The full variable domain, completed from the reference TRBV18 and TRBJ1-1 proteins outside the CDR3, reads NAGVMQNPRHLVRRRGQEARLRCSPMKGHSHVYWYRQLPEEGLKFMVYLQKENIIDESGMPKERFSAEFPKEGPSILRIQQVVRGDSAAYFCASSPIGSVTEAFFGQGTRLTVV.